The 29 T cell receptor beta chains below were found in one sample sequenced in a study of CD4 T cells in relation to SARS-CoV-2 and coronaviruses. The repertoire was sequenced with immunoSEQ multiplex PCR; TCRdb's copy has only in-frame clones and lacks some. The sample has approximately 20,000 clones, about 60% seen once. Before the COVID-19 pandemic, during about 2010-2018, CD4+ T cells were taken from unexposed donors. After about 11 days of culture, CD4+ T cells were isolated. Their specific antigens are unknown. Specimen: CD4+ T cells from PBMCs, cultured in vitro. The receptors derive from a human donor in good health.

The chain couples TRBV7-9 to TRBJ2-6, with D uncertain. The germline V and J ends were trimmed by 5 bases and 4 bases, with 15 bases remaining between them. CDR1 is SEHNR, CDR2 FQNEAQ, per germline (reference sequence). This CDR3 has 16 amino acids. CDR3: CASSGTVGRGANVLTF. The CDR3 DNA is TGTGCCAGCAGCGGAACAGTGGGTCGCGGGGCCAACGTCCTGACTTTC.

This clone appeared once. The V and J genes are TRBV11-3 and TRBJ1-6, with TRBD1 matching over 7 bases. Trimming cost V 5 bases and J 9 bases; bases outside gene matches: 7. The CDR3 is made up of 14 amino acids. Germline CDR1 reads SGHNT; CDR2 reads YENEEA. The CDR3 nucleotides are TGTGCCAGCAGCCAGGGGGGGAAAATTTCACCCCTCCACTTT. Protein product: CASSQGGKISPLHF.

V and J are TRBV3-1 (or the pseudogene TRBV3-2) and TRBJ2-7; D remains ambiguous. Trimming removed 4 bases at V and 9 bases at J, with 7 bases between. Germline loops: CDR1 LGHDT, CDR2 YNNKEL (reference sequence). The CDR3 loop spans 10 amino acids. DNA for the CDR3: TGTGCCAGCAGCCCCCGCGGGCAGTACTTC. Protein sequence: CASSPRGQYF.

This chain connects TRBV6-2 or TRBV6-3 to TRBJ1-1; D remains unclear. CDR1 and CDR2 from the germline V gene are MNHEY and SVGEGT. The CDR3 is 14 amino acids. Trimming shortened V by 6 bases and J by 3 bases, and 14 bases separated the two germline ends. The CDR3 reads CASSPVAGYTEAFF. CDR3 coding DNA: TGTGCCAGCAGCCCTGTAGCCGGGTACACTGAAGCTTTCTTT.

Here the CDR3 reads CASSPRQGHTEAFF. The CDR3 DNA sequence: TGTGCCAGCAGTCCCCGACAGGGCCACACTGAAGCTTTCTTT. The chain recombines TRBV25-1 with TRBJ1-1; 7 positions match TRBD1. V trimming: 5 bases; J trimming: 3 bases; junction bases outside the gene matches: 6. The germline CDR1 and CDR2 sequences are MGHDK and SYGVNS. The CDR3 runs to 14 residues. Looking up the rest from reference TRBV25-1 and TRBJ1-1 gives the full variable domain: EADIYQTPRYLVIGTGKKITLECSQTMGHDKMYWYQQDPGMELHLIHYSYGVNSTEKGDLSSESTVSRIRTEHFPLTLESARPSHTSQYLCASSPRQGHTEAFFGQGTRLTVV.

V is TRBV6-6 and J is TRBJ1-4; unclear D gene. The CDR3 spans 16 residues. V was pared by 7 bases and J by 0 bases, with 15 bases between. Germline V gene data show CDR1 as MNHNY and CDR2 as SVGAGI (reference sequence). The CDR3 DNA follows: TGTGCCAGCACCCACGGAGGGTTCGCAACTAATGAAAAACTGTTTTTT. It is translated as CASTHGGFATNEKLFF.

This clone has a handful of counts. The rearrangement links TRBV7-6 to TRBJ2-7, with TRBD2 matching over 8 bases. Trimming at V came to 5 bases and at J to 4 bases, leaving 10 bases not matched to a gene. Per the germline V gene, CDR1 is SGHVS and CDR2 is FNYEAQ. This CDR3 spans 15 amino acids. The CDR3 nucleotides are TGTGCCAGCAGCGTTGGAGCGGGAGAACTATACGAGCAGTACTTC. Its protein product is CASSVGAGELYEQYF.

A word on this clone: No DNA is shown, since the ends of the CDR3 on it are uncertain; the CDR3 is the one TCRdb lists. This chain connects TRBV6-5 to TRBJ1-3. Ends included, the CDR3 has 15 residues. Looked up from germline, CDR1 is MNHEY and CDR2 is SVGAGI. CDR3 protein: CASSFGPGPGNTIYF.

Turning to this clone: At one end the junction does not follow the germline gene, possibly because of a read error. The DNA of the CDR3 is TGCGTTACCTCGCGGGGCTCCTACAATGAGCAGTTCTTC. This encodes CVTSRGSYNEQFF. The V gene is TRBV6-5, the J gene TRBJ2-1, with D maybe TRBD2 (6 bases). This CDR3 is built from 13 residues. Germline CDR1 MNHEY, CDR2 SVGAGI.

V gene TRBV7-2 combines with J gene TRBJ2-4, with 10 bases that match TRBD1. Trimming cost V 5 bases and J 6 bases; bases outside gene matches: 4. The CDR3 spans 14 residues. Germline values: CDR1 SGHTA, CDR2 FQGNSA. CDR3 in DNA: TGTGCCAGCAGCCCGGGACAGGGGAGAAACATTCAGTACTTC. Encoded protein: CASSPGQGRNIQYF. Based on the CDR3 plus reference TRBV7-2 and TRBJ2-4, the full variable domain is GAGVSQSPSNKVTEKGKDVELRCDPISGHTALYWYRQSLGQGLEFLIYFQGNSAPDKSGLPSDRFSAERTGGSVSTLTIQRTQQEDSAVYLCASSPGQGRNIQYFGAGTRLSVL.

The CDR3 is CASSPRGGETQYF. CDR3 coding DNA: TGTGCCAGCAGCCCACGCGGTGGGGAGACCCAGTACTTC. The chain joins TRBV7-3 to TRBJ2-5; D not certain. CDR3 length: 13 amino acids. V was cut by 5 bases and J by 5 bases, with 12 bases left in between. Germline CDR1 is SGHTA and CDR2 is FQGTGA.

CDR3 region: CASSLSGREDTQYF. The CDR3 DNA sequence: TGCGCCAGCAGCTTGTCCGGGAGAGAAGATACGCAGTATTTT. V is TRBV5-1 and J is TRBJ2-3; the D gene is possibly TRBD2 (6 bases). V lost 1 base and J lost 5, with 11 bases in between. The CDR3 loop spans 14 amino acids. Germline CDR1 reads SGHRS; CDR2 reads YFSETQ.

This rearrangement joins TRBV5-1 to TRBJ2-1, with 7 bases that match TRBD2. The germline gives CDR1 SGHRS, CDR2 YFSETQ. The CDR3 consists of 16 residues. V gave up 1 base and J gave up 1 base; unmatched junction bases: 5. The CDR3 region has the DNA TGCGCCAGCAGCTTGTCGGCGGGAGTATCCTACAATGAGCAGTTCTTC. It is translated as CASSLSAGVSYNEQFF.

This chain's CDR3 is CSVEEVRTVSSYNEQFF. DNA for the CDR3: TGCAGCGTTGAAGAGGTTAGGACAGTGAGCTCCTACAATGAGCAGTTCTTC. J is TRBJ2-1 and V is TRBV29-1, with D possibly matching TRBD1 (6 bases). Trimming took off 0 bases at V and 0 bases at J, with 15 bases between the two ends. CDR1 and CDR2 from the germline V gene are SQVTM and ANQGSEA. CDR3 size: 17 residues.

V gene TRBV30 combines with J gene TRBJ1-3; D is undetermined. Germline assignment: CDR1 GTSNPN and CDR2 SVGIG (reference sequence). V lost 0 bases to trimming and J lost 3 bases, with 3 bases between them. The CDR3 totals 12 residues. CDR3 sequence (DNA): TGTGCCTGGAGTGTAAATGGAAACACCATATATTTT. Its protein product is CAWSVNGNTIYF.

A single count supports this clone. V is TRBV23-1 and J is TRBJ2-4, with 7 bases that match TRBD1. TRBV23-1 is an ORF, with its function uncertain. The J segment lost 0 bases and the V segment lost 4 bases, leaving 9 bases of the junction unmatched. There are 17 residues in the CDR3. The CDR3 sequence is CASSRRPGQLAKNIQYF. The CDR3 DNA reads as TGCGCCAGCAGTCGGAGGCCGGGACAGCTAGCCAAAAACATTCAGTACTTC.

This chain links TRBV19 with TRBJ2-2, with 7 bases fitting TRBD1. The junction had 14 bases not matched to a gene; V was cut back by 8 bases and J by 5 bases. The CDR3 is 16 residues long. Germline-derived CDR1 and CDR2 are LNHDA and SQIVND (reference sequence). This CDR3 is CASYSLDRRNTGELFF. As DNA, the CDR3 is TGTGCCAGTTATTCCTTGGACAGGAGGAATACCGGGGAGCTGTTTTTT.

The CDR3 loop reads CSVVGVSADSYNEQFF. The CDR3, as DNA: TGCAGCGTTGTGGGGGTTTCGGCGGATTCCTACAATGAGCAGTTCTTC. V usage is TRBV29-1 and J usage is TRBJ2-1; D is perhaps TRBD1 or TRBD2 (5 bases each). The CDR3 loop spans 16 amino acids. Trimming cost V 4 bases and J 1 base, with 17 bases left between them. CDR1 is SQVTM and CDR2 is ANQGSEA in the germline V gene.

The rearrangement uses TRBV2 and TRBJ2-7; D is perhaps TRBD2 (5 bases). CDR1 is SNHLY, CDR2 FYNNEI, per germline. The CDR3 totals 13 residues. V dropped 1 base and J dropped 6 bases, with 10 bases sitting between them. The CDR3 DNA reads as TGTGCCAGCAGTGAAGTTCCGGGGAGCGAGCAGTACTTC. This codes for CASSEVPGSEQYF.

V usage is TRBV3-1 (or the pseudogene TRBV3-2) and J usage is TRBJ2-5; TRBD1 agrees at 8 bases. The ends lost 4 bases at V and 5 bases at J; junction bases unmatched: 6. The germline V gene encodes CDR1 LGHDT and CDR2 YNNKEL (reference sequence). The CDR3 is made up of 14 amino acids. The CDR3 DNA sequence: TGTGCCAGCAGCCTCGGACAGGGAAGGGAGACCCAGTACTTC. Its protein is CASSLGQGRETQYF.

This clone appeared a few times. This chain connects TRBV23-1 to TRBJ1-1; weak D call: TRBD1 (6 bases). TRBV23-1 is treated as an ORF (open reading frame) with a function not yet certain. The CDR3 spans 19 residues. The V gene lost 3 bases and the J gene lost 0 bases, with 23 bases spanning the gap. CDR3: CASSHQTGEEGQVNTEAFF. CDR3 coding DNA: TGCGCCAGCAGTCACCAGACAGGAGAAGAGGGGCAGGTGAACACTGAAGCTTTCTTT.

This clone was detected only a few times. V gene TRBV19 combines with J gene TRBJ1-3; D unclear. The CDR3 is made up of 11 amino acids. Germline values: CDR1 LNHDA, CDR2 SQIVND (reference sequence). The V gene lost 4 bases and the J gene lost 4 bases, with 2 bases spanning the gap. The CDR3 sequence is CASSKGNTIYF. Here the CDR3 DNA reads TGTGCCAGTAGTAAAGGAAACACCATATATTTT.

This clone was seen more than once but under ten times. The J gene is TRBJ1-1, the V gene TRBV27, with D maybe TRBD1 (6 bases). Germline values: CDR1 MNHEY, CDR2 SMNVEV (reference sequence). The V and J ends lost 6 bases and 4 bases respectively, with 15 bases between them. CDR3 length equals 14 residues. The CDR3 loop reads CASRGHGGSTEAFF. The CDR3 DNA reads as TGTGCCAGCAGGGGACACGGTGGTTCCACTGAAGCTTTCTTT.

The chain combines TRBV5-1 with TRBJ1-4, with 9 nucleotides matching TRBD1. The CDR3 consists of 17 residues. Trimming took 0 bases from V and 3 from J; bases not matched to a gene: 6. In germline, CDR1 is SGHRS, CDR2 YFSETQ. CDR3 in amino acids: CASSLAQGASANEKLFF. The CDR3 nucleotides are TGCGCCAGCAGCTTGGCACAGGGGGCGAGTGCTAATGAAAAACTGTTTTTT.

The rearrangement joins TRBV18 to TRBJ2-1; D gene unclear. Trimming took 5 bases from V and 7 from J, leaving 3 bases between them. In germline, CDR1 is KGHSH, CDR2 LQKENI. The CDR3 consists of 10 residues. The CDR3 reads CASSSNEQFF. The DNA for the CDR3 is TGTGCCAGCTCATCTAATGAGCAGTTCTTC.

The count of this clone is one. The chain employs TRBV3-1 (or the pseudogene TRBV3-2) and TRBJ2-7; D is possibly TRBD1 (6 bases). V was cut by 4 bases and J by 4 bases, with 17 bases left in between. Germline lookup yields CDR1 LGHDT and CDR2 YNNKEL (reference sequence). The CDR3 is 15 amino acids. The CDR3 coding sequence is TGTGCCAGCAGCCCGGACAGACTCGACGGGTACGAGCAGTACTTC. It specifies CASSPDRLDGYEQYF.

The J gene is TRBJ2-2, the V gene TRBV4-1; TRBD2 agrees at 11 bases. V lost 4 bases and J lost 6; bases outside the gene matches: 4. CDR1 MGHRA and CDR2 YSYEKL come from the germline V gene. CDR3 size: 15 residues. This chain's CDR3 is CASSPTSGRPGELFF. In DNA form, the CDR3 reads TGCGCCAGCAGCCCAACTAGCGGGAGACCCGGGGAGCTGTTTTTT.

The chain combines TRBV9 with TRBJ2-5; D could derive from TRBD1 or TRBD2 (7 bases each). The CDR3 length is 14 residues. V gave up 3 bases and J gave up 5 bases, with 14 bases separating them. Germline loops: CDR1 SGDLS, CDR2 YYNGEE. The CDR3 region has the DNA TGTGCCAGCAGCGGGCAGGGGGGAGGGGAGACCCAGTACTTC. This gives the protein CASSGQGGGETQYF.

The chain's CDR3 is CASSLDWAGNTIYF. The CDR3 nucleotides are TGTGCCAGCAGTCTTGACTGGGCCGGAAACACCATATATTTT. The V call is TRBV2, the J call TRBJ1-3; D remains unclear. Germline CDR1 reads SNHLY; CDR2 reads FYNNEI. V shed 5 bases and J shed 4 bases, with 12 bases lying between them. The CDR3 has 14 residues.